The clone carrying this T cell receptor beta chain was picked up a small number of times. Its specificity is not known. Using unique molecular identifiers, the investigators prepared the TCRbeta library. TCRdb re-called the PCR reads with MiXCR, one entry per CDR3 protein. The sample consists of around 200,000 distinct CDR3 sequences, approximately 8.4% of them appearing once. V lost 0 bases and J lost 3, with 15 bases in between. There are 17 residues in the CDR3. The sample comes from a study of T-cell reconstitution after alpha-beta-depleted transplantation in children. Points from the study as a whole: About two months after transplant, alpha-beta T cells reportedly came from several hundred expanded graft clones. When one year had passed after transplant, most T-cell counts and diversity came from newly produced T cells. Recipient T cells and thymic progenitors that survived gave rise to the high TCRbeta diversity observed at day 60 in some patients.

This chain links TRBV12-3 or TRBV12-4 with TRBJ1-3; perhaps TRBD1 as D (6 bases). This receptor was obtained from a male patient aged 2 to 10 who had a stem cell transplant for acute myeloid leukemia, so the T cells may come from the graft donor. The sample in question was PBMCs, mostly from graft donor cells, obtained 360 days after TCRalphabeta/CD19-depleted stem cell transplant. CDR3 residues: CASSLAWGTPSGNTIYF. The CDR3 DNA reads TGTGCCAGCAGTTTAGCCTGGGGGACACCCAGTGGAAACACCATATATTTT.